This T cell receptor (beta chain) was observed in a study of shared clonotypes between healthy human individuals. Data came from immunoSEQ multiplex PCR; TCRdb stores just in-frame clones and leaves some out. The sample contains 750,000 to 1,000,000 clones, around 93% of which appear only once. Germline V gives CDR1 SGHDN, CDR2 FVKESK. The ends were cut back, 0 bases at V and 1 base at J, with 9 bases in the middle. The CDR3 is made up of 15 amino acids. CD45RO-negative, CCR7-positively selected cells formed the naive CD8 fraction, excluding terminally differentiated effector memory CD45RA+ cells. The receptor was isolated from a man aged 25 to 40 in good health. The V call is TRBV14, the J call TRBJ1-2; D is unclear. The specimen sequenced was naive CD8+ T cells sorted from blood. This CDR3 reads CASSQEGPRNYGYTF. CDR3 nucleotide sequence: TGTGCCAGCAGCCAAGAAGGGCCCCGTAACTATGGCTACACCTTC. Filled out from reference TRBV14 and TRBJ1-2, the complete variable domain reads EAGVTQFPSHSVIEKGQTVTLRCDPISGHDNLYWYRRVMGKEIKFLLHFVKESKQDESGMPNNRFLAERTGGTYSTLKVQPAELEDSGVYFCASSQEGPRNYGYTFGSGTRLTVV.